The clone carrying this TCR beta chain was seen many times. This sample is part of a study of T-cell reconstitution after alpha-beta-depleted transplantation in children. V dropped 5 bases and J dropped 8; count of bases not matched to a gene: 3. This CDR3 comprises 14 residues. Germline V CDR1 and CDR2: MRHNA, SNTAGT. Unique molecular identifiers were incorporated when the TCRbeta library was constructed. TCRdb passed the PCR reads through MiXCR, listing each CDR3 protein once. This sample has 200,000 to 250,000 distinct CDR3 sequences, with 9.7% found just once. The V and J genes are TRBV6-4 and TRBJ2-1; 13 nucleotides match TRBD2. The starting material was PBMCs from the stem cell graft donor, obtained from the stem cell graft. The sequence came from a human donor who donated a stem cell graft to a child with SCID. In nucleotides, the CDR3 is TGTGCCAGCAGTCGACTAGCGGGGGGTGATGAGCAGTTCTTC. This sequence encodes CASSRLAGGDEQFF.